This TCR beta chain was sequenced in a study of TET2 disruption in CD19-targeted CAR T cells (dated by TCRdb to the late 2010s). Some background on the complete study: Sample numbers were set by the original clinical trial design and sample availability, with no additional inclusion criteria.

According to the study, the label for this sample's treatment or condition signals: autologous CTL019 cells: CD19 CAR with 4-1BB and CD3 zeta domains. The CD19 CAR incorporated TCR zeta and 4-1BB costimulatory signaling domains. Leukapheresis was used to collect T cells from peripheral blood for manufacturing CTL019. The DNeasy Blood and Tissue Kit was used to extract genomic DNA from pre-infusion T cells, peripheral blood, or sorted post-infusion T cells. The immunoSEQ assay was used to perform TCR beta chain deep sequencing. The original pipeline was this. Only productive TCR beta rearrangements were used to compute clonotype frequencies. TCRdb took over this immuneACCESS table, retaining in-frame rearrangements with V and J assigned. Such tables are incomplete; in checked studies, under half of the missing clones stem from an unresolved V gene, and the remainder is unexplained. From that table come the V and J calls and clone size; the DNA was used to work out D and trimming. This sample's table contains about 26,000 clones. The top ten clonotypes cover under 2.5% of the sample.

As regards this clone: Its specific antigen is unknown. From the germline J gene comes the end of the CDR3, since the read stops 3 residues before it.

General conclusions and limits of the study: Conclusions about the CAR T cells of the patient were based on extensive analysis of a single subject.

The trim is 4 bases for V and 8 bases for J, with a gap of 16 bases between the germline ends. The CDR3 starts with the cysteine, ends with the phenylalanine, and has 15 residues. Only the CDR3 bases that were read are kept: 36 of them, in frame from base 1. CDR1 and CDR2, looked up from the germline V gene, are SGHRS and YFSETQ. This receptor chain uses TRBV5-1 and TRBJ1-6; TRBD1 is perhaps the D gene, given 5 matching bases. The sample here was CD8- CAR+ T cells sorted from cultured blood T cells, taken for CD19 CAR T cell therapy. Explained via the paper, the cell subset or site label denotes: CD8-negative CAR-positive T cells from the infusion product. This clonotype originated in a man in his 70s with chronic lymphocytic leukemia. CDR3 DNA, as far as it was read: TGCGCCAGCAGCCGCGGGGACCACTTGGATTCACCC. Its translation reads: CASSRGDHLDSP. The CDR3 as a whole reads CASSRGDHLDSPLHF.